The rows below give T cell receptor beta chains drawn from one sample of a study of blood T cell repertoires in COVID-19. Here immunoSEQ multiplex PCR was the method, and the copy in TCRdb shows in-frame clones only, minus some. In the table there are under 250,000 clones, about nine tenths of which are singletons. Material for sequencing was peripheral blood. The receptors were sampled from a man aged 45-65 years with COVID-19, enrolled during active disease. The CDR3 runs from the conserved cysteine through the conserved F or W. The D gene is left open where the match is weak. Only part of the rows carry a size: once, few, many, or a class if the clone is expanded.

NA,NA,TRBV3-1/TRBV3-2,TRBJ2-7,CASSPRPVIRYEQYF,TGTGCCAGCAGCCCGCGGCCGGTGATCCGCTACGAGCAGTACTTC
NA,TRBD2,TRBV29-1,TRBJ2-7,CSVEVSGSSYEQYF,TGCAGCGTTGAAGTTAGCGGGAGCTCCTACGAGCAGTACTTC
NA,TRBD1,TRBV29-1,TRBJ1-2,CSVEKPSPRTGSVYTF,TGCAGCGTTGAAAAACCCTCGCCCCGGACAGGGAGTGTCTACACCTTC
NA,NA,TRBV11-1,TRBJ1-2,CASSRTGHYGYTF,TGTGCCAGCAGTCGTACAGGGCACTATGGCTACACCTTC
NA,TRBD2,TRBV6-1,TRBJ2-7,CASSETSGPKGEQYF,TGTGCCAGCAGTGAGACTAGCGGACCCAAGGGCGAGCAGTACTTC
NA,NA,TRBV9,TRBJ2-6,CASIRNRTSLSGANVLTF,TGTGCCAGCATCAGAAATAGGACAAGTTTATCTGGGGCCAACGTCCTGACTTTC
NA,TRBD1,TRBV5-5,TRBJ1-2,CASDPEATGVGYTF,TGTGCCAGCGATCCCGAGGCGACAGGGGTTGGCTACACCTTC
NA,TRBD1,TRBV2,TRBJ2-6,CASKGTGTGANVLTF,TGTGCCAGCAAAGGGACAGGGACTGGGGCCAACGTCCTGACTTTC
NA,NA,TRBV27,TRBJ2-7,CASSFTGEQYF,TGTGCCAGCAGTTTTACGGGCGAGCAGTACTTC
NA,NA,TRBV30,TRBJ2-3,CAQVSGSTDTQYF,TGTGCCCAGGTATCGGGAAGCACAGATACGCAGTATTTT
NA,TRBD2,TRBV5-1,TRBJ2-7,CASSWTSGRGYEQYF,TGCGCCAGCAGCTGGACTAGCGGGAGGGGGTACGAGCAGTACTTC
NA,NA,TRBV7-8,TRBJ1-3,CASSLYRGSGNTIYF,TGTGCCAGCAGCTTATATAGAGGCTCTGGAAACACCATATATTTT
NA,NA,TRBV15,TRBJ2-5,CATSSPYRGAETQYF,TGTGCCACCAGCAGCCCTTACCGGGGGGCGGAGACCCAGTACTTC
NA,NA,TRBV19,TRBJ1-6,CASRKPSANSPLHF,TGTGCCAGCCGAAAGCCGAGCGCTAATTCACCCCTCCACTTT
NA,NA,TRBV28,TRBJ1-5,CASRGGGDEWVYSNQPQHF,TGTGCCAGCAGGGGAGGGGGGGATGAGTGGGTATATAGCAATCAGCCCCAGCATTTT
few,NA,TRBV7-9,TRBJ2-5,CASSLESGFGETQYF,TGTGCCAGCAGCTTAGAATCTGGGTTCGGGGAGACCCAGTACTTC